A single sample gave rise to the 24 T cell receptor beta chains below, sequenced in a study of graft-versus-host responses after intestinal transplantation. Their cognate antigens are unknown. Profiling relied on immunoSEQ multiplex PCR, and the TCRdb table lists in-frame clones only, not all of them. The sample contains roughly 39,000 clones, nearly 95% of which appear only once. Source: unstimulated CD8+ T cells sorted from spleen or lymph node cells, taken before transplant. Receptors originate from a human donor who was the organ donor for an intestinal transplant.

DNA for the CDR3: TGTGCCAGCAGCCCGACTAGCGCCGGCACAGATACGCAGTATTTT. This codes for CASSPTSAGTDTQYF. V usage is TRBV9 and J usage is TRBJ2-3, with 8 nucleotides matching TRBD2. The CDR3 contains 15 residues. Germline V CDR1 and CDR2: SGDLS, YYNGEE. V dropped 4 bases and J dropped 1; count of bases not matched to a gene: 5.

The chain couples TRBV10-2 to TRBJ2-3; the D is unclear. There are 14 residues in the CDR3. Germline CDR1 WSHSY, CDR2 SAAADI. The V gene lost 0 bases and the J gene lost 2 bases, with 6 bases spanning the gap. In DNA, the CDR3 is TGCGCCAGCAGTGAGTCGACGGTCACAGATACGCAGTATTTT. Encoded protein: CASSESTVTDTQYF.

CDR3 sequence reads: CASSIDGPVYNEQFF. DNA for the CDR3: TGTGCCAGCAGTATAGACGGACCCGTCTACAATGAGCAGTTCTTC. J is TRBJ2-1 and V is TRBV6-5; D not certain. V was cut by 5 bases and J by 3 bases, with 14 bases left in between. Germline CDR1 reads MNHEY; CDR2 reads SVGAGI. The CDR3 loop spans 15 amino acids.

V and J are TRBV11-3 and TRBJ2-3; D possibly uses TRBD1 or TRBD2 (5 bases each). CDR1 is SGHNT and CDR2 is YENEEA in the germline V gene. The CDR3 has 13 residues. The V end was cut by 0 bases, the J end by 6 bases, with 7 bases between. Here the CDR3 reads CASSLDEGDTQYF. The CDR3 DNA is TGTGCCAGCAGCTTAGATGAGGGGGATACGCAGTATTTT.

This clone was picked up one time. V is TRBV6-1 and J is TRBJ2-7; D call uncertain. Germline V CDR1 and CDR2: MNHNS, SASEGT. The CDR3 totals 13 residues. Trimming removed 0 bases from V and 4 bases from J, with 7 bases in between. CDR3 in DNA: TGTGCCAGCAGTGAAGCGACGGTATACGAGCAGTACTTC. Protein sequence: CASSEATVYEQYF.

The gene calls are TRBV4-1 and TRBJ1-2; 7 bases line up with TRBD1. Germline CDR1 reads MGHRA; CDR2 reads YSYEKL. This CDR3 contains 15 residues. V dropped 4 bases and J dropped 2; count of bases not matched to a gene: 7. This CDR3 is CASSPEGASNYGYTF. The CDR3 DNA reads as TGCGCCAGCAGCCCCGAGGGGGCATCGAACTATGGCTACACCTTC.

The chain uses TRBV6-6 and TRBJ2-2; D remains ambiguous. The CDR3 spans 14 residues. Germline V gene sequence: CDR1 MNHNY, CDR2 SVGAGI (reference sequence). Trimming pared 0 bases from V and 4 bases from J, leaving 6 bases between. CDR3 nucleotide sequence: TGTGCCAGCAGTTACTCTTCCTTCACCGGGGAGCTGTTTTTT. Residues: CASSYSSFTGELFF.

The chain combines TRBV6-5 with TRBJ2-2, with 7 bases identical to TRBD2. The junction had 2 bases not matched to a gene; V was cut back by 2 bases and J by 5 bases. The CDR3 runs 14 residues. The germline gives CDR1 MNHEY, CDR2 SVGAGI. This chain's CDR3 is CASSYGGGTGELFF. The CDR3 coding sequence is TGTGCCAGCAGTTACGGGGGGGGGACCGGGGAGCTGTTTTTT.

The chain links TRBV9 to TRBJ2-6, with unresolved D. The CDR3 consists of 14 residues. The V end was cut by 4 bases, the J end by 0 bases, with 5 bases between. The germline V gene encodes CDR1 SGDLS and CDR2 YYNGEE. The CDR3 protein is CASSHASGANVLTF. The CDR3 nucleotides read TGTGCCAGCAGCCATGCCTCTGGGGCCAACGTCCTGACTTTC. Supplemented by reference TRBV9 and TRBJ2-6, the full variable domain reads DSGVTQTPKHLITATGQRVTLRCSPRSGDLSVYWYQQSLDQGLQFLIQYYNGEERAKGNILERFSAQQFPDLHSELNLSSLELGDSALYFCASSHASGANVLTFGAGSRLTVL.

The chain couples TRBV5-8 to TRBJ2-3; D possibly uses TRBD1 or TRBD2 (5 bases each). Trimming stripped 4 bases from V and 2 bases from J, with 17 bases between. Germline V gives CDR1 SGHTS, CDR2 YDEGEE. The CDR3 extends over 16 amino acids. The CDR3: CASSGGLTGTTDTQYF. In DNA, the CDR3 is TGTGCCAGCAGCGGGGGTCTAACGGGGACCACAGATACGCAGTATTTT.

CDR3 amino acids: CASSPQGDGGVAFF. DNA for the CDR3: TGTGCCAGCAGCCCACAGGGTGACGGCGGGGTAGCTTTCTTT. The J gene is TRBJ1-1, the V gene TRBV7-3; tentatively, D is TRBD1 (6 bases). V was shortened by 5 bases and J by 10 bases, with 20 bases between the two germline ends. Germline V gene lookup returns CDR1 SGHTA and CDR2 FQGTGA. The CDR3 sequence is 14 residues long.

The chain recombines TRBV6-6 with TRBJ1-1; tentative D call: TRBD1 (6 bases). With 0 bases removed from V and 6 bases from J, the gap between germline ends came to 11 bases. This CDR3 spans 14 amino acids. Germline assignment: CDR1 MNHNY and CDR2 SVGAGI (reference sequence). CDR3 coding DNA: TGTGCCAGCAGTTACTCATGGGGGGCCGCTGAAGCTTTCTTT. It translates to CASSYSWGAAEAFF.

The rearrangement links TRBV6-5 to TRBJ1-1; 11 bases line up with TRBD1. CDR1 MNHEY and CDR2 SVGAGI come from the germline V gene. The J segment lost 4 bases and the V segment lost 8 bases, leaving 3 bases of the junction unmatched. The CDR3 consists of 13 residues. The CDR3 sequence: CASPGTGGTEAFF. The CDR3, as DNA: TGTGCCAGCCCCGGGACAGGGGGCACTGAAGCTTTCTTT.

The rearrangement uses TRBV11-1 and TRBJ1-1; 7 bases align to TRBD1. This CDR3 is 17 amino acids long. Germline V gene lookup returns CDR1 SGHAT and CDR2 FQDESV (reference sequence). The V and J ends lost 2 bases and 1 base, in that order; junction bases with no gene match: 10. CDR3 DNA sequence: TGTGCCAGCAGCTTATATCTGACAGGGACCGAGAACACTGAAGCTTTCTTT. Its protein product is CASSLYLTGTENTEAFF.

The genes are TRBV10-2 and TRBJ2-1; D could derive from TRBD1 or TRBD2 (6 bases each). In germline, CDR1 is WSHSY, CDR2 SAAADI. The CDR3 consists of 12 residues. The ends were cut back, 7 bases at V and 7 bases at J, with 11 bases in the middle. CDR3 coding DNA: TGCGCCAGCATGTGGGGGGCGAATGAGCAGTTCTTC. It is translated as CASMWGANEQFF.

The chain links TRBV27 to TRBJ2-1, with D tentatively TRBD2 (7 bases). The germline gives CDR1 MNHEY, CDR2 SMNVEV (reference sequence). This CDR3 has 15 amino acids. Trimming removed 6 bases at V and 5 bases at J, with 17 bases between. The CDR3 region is CASSLGSGGHNEQFF. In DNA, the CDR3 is TGTGCCAGCAGCCTTGGATCGGGGGGCCACAATGAGCAGTTCTTC.

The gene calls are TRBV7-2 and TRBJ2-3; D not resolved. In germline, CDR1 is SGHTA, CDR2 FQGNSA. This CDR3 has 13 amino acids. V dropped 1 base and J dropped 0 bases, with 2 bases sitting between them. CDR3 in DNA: TGTGCCAGCAGCTTAGACAGCACAGATACGCAGTATTTT. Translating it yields CASSLDSTDTQYF. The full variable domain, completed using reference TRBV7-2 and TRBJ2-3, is GAGVSQSPSNKVTEKGKDVELRCDPISGHTALYWYRQSLGQGLEFLIYFQGNSAPDKSGLPSDRFSAERTGGSVSTLTIQRTQQEDSAVYLCASSLDSTDTQYFGPGTRLTVL.

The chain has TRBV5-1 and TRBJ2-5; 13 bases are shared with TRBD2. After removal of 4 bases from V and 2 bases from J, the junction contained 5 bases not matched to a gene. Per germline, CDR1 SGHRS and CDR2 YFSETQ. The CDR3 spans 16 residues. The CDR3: CASSRLAGGGQETQYF. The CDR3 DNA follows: TGCGCCAGCAGCCGACTAGCGGGGGGAGGGCAAGAGACCCAGTACTTC.

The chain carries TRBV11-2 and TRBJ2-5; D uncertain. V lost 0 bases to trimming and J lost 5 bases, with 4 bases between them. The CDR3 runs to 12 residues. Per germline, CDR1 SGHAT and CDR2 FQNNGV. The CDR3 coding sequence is TGTGCCAGCAGCTTAGATCTGGAGACCCAGTACTTC. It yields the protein CASSLDLETQYF.

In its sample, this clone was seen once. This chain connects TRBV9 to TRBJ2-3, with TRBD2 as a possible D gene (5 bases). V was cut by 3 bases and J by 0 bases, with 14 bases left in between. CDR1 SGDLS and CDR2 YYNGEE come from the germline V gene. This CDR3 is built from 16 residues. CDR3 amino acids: CASSAEAGQSTDTQYF. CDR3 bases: TGTGCCAGCAGCGCCGAGGCGGGCCAAAGCACAGATACGCAGTATTTT.

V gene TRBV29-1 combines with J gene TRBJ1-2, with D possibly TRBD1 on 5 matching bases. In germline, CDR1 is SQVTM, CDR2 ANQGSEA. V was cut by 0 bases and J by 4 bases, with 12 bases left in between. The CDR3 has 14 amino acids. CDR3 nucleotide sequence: TGCAGCGTTGAAGATCAGGGAGGCTTCTATGGCTACACCTTC. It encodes CSVEDQGGFYGYTF.

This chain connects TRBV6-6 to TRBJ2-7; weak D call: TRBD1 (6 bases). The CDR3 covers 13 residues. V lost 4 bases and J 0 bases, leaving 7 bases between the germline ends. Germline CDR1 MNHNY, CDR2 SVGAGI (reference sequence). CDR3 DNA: TGTGCCAGCAGTTTGGGACACTCCTACGAGCAGTACTTC. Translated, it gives CASSLGHSYEQYF.

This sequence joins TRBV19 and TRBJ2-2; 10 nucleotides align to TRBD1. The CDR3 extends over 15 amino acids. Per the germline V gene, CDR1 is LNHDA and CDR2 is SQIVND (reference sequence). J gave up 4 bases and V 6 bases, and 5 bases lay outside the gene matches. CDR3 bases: TGTGCCAGTAGATCGGACAGGGGGACCACCGGGGAGCTGTTTTTT. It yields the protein CASRSDRGTTGELFF.

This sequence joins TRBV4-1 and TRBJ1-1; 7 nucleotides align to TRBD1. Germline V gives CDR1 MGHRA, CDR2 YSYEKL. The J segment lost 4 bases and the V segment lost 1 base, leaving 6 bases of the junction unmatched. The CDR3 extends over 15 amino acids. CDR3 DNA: TGCGCCAGCAGCCAAGTCGAGGGGGCGGCCACTGAAGCTTTCTTT. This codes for CASSQVEGAATEAFF.